These 16 T cell receptor beta chains share one sample of origin, sequenced in a study of CD8 T cells in ankylosing spondylitis. A single record per CDR3 protein comes from TCRdb applying MiXCR to the 5' RACE reads. Of 200,000 to 250,000 distinct CDR3 sequences listed, around 10% are singletons. Material for sequencing was blood, either unsorted or a sorted T cell fraction (not recorded which). The receptor source for this set is a male donor with ankylosing spondylitis or in good health (not recorded which).

This clonotype was recorded at least ten times. CDR3 nucleotides: TGCAGCGTTGACGGGCTGGGAGATACGCAGTATTTT. Residues: CSVDGLGDTQYF. V and J are TRBV29-1 and TRBJ2-3; D is undetermined. Germline V lookup: CDR1 SQVTM, CDR2 ANQGSEA. The CDR3 runs to 12 residues. V lost 3 bases, J lost 5 bases, and 9 bases lay in between.

This clonotype occurred many times. The rearrangement joins TRBV7-6 to TRBJ2-1, with TRBD2 matching 12 bases. Per the germline V gene, CDR1 is SGHVS and CDR2 is FNYEAQ. Unmatched junction bases numbered 6, after V lost 5 bases and J lost 1 base. This CDR3 is built from 17 residues. The CDR3 DNA sequence: TGTGCCAGCAGCCCAACTAGCGGGGGGAAGTCCTACAATGAGCAGTTCTTC. Translated: CASSPTSGGKSYNEQFF.

The CDR3 DNA follows: TGCAGTGCTAGAGGACTGGCAGAGGCGCAGTATTTT. Translated, it gives CSARGLAEAQYF. The J gene is TRBJ2-3, the V gene TRBV20-1; D is unresolved. Germline lookup yields CDR1 DFQATT and CDR2 SNEGSKA (reference sequence). The CDR3 has 12 amino acids. Trimming stripped 1 base from V and 10 bases from J, with 12 bases between.

This clonotype was seen ten or more times. The chain uses TRBV5-1 and TRBJ2-5; the D is unclear. Looked up from germline, CDR1 is SGHRS and CDR2 is YFSETQ. This CDR3 is built from 15 residues. V lost 0 bases and J 3 bases, leaving 12 bases between the germline ends. CDR3 DNA sequence: TGCGCCAGCAGCTTGGAGGTCGGACCTGAAGAGACCCAGTACTTC. Its translation: CASSLEVGPEETQYF.

The genes are TRBV25-1 and TRBJ2-5; D is undetermined. V lost 1 base, J lost 4 bases, and 4 bases lay in between. Looked up from germline, CDR1 is MGHDK and CDR2 is SYGVNS. CDR3 size: 12 residues. CDR3 amino acids: CASSESGETQYF. CDR3 bases: TGTGCCAGCAGTGAATCCGGAGAGACCCAGTACTTC.

V and J are TRBV3-1 and TRBJ2-5; D possibly corresponds to TRBD1 (6 bases). The CDR3 contains 16 residues. Germline CDR1 reads LGHDT; CDR2 reads YNNKEL (reference sequence). V lost 4 bases and J 4 bases, leaving 19 bases between the germline ends. This CDR3 is CASSLKGGPAVETQYF. The CDR3, as DNA: TGTGCCAGCAGCCTGAAAGGGGGTCCCGCAGTAGAGACCCAGTACTTC.

Worth noting for this clonotype: A much larger clone lies a single base off, so this may be a read error. The gene calls are TRBV4-2 and TRBJ2-5; D unresolved. V lost 3 bases and J 3 bases, leaving 11 bases between the germline ends. The germline gives CDR1 LGHNA, CDR2 YNFKEQ. The CDR3 runs 14 residues. Written as DNA, the CDR3 is TGTGCCAGCAGCCACTTGCACGAGGAAGAGACCCAGTACTTC. It yields the protein CASSHLHEEETQYF.

Turning to this clonotype: The DNA is omitted, as the CDR3 cannot be located on it reliably, and the CDR3 follows TCRdb's listing. J is TRBJ1-1 and V is TRBV7-5; the tabulated D call, TRBD1, remains unverified against the DNA. TRBV7-5 is deemed a pseudogene. A total of 18 residues make up the CDR3, ends included. The chain's CDR3 is CISVSEALQPTVNTEAFF.

This clonotype was recorded many times. The rearrangement uses TRBV6-5 and TRBJ2-7; D not resolved. The CDR3 has 13 amino acids. V shed 2 bases and J shed 3 bases, with 8 bases lying between them. Per germline, CDR1 MNHEY and CDR2 SVGAGI. CDR3 protein: CASSYGANYEQYF. CDR3 coding DNA: TGTGCCAGCAGTTACGGCGCCAACTACGAGCAGTACTTC.

This clonotype was observed many times. Here the CDR3 reads CASRQGVSNQPQHF. The CDR3 region has the DNA TGTGCCAGCAGGCAAGGGGTAAGCAATCAGCCCCAGCATTTT. The chain joins TRBV28 to TRBJ1-5, with a possible D match to TRBD1 (5 bases). This CDR3 is 14 amino acids long. V shed 6 bases and J shed 1 base, with 10 bases lying between them. Per germline, CDR1 MDHEN and CDR2 SYDVKM. The whole variable domain, filled in from reference TRBV28 and TRBJ1-5, reads DVKVTQSSRYLVKRTGEKVFLECVQDMDHENMFWYRQDPGLGLRLIYFSYDVKMKEKGDIPEGYSVSREKKERFSLILESASTNQTSMYLCASRQGVSNQPQHFGDGTRLSIL.

The V call is TRBV11-1, the J call TRBJ1-2; D is ambiguous. The germline V and J ends were trimmed by 5 bases and 5 bases, with 9 bases remaining between them. The V gene's germline CDR1 is SGHAT and CDR2 FQDESV (reference sequence). The CDR3 sequence is 12 residues long. The CDR3: CASSQSAYGYTF. CDR3 sequence (DNA): TGTGCCAGCAGCCAAAGTGCGTATGGCTACACCTTC.

This clonotype was found many times. The chain carries TRBV7-2 and TRBJ2-5; 8 nucleotides align to TRBD1. With V trimmed by 10 bases and J by 0 bases, 10 bases remained unmatched. CDR1 and CDR2 (germline): SGHTA, FQGNSA. This CDR3 is built from 15 residues. The CDR3, as DNA: TGTGCCACCAGAGAGGGACAGGCGTACCAAGAGACCCAGTACTTC. Translated, it gives CATREGQAYQETQYF.

Many counts were recorded for this clonotype. CDR3 DNA sequence: TGTGCCACCTCCCAGGGGGCGGCCTACAATGAGCAGTTCTTC. Amino acids: CATSQGAAYNEQFF. The V and J genes are TRBV24-1 and TRBJ2-1; 8 bases map to TRBD1. The CDR3 has 14 residues. The V and J ends lost 9 bases and 2 bases, in that order; junction bases with no gene match: 5. The germline CDR1 and CDR2 sequences are KGHDR and SFDVKD.

This clonotype was picked up a small number of times. The chain employs TRBV15 and TRBJ2-3, with D uncertain. Per the germline V gene, CDR1 is LNHNV and CDR2 is YYDKDF (reference sequence). The CDR3 has 15 residues. The V end lost 1 base, the J end lost 6 bases, and 14 bases lay between the germline ends. CDR3 region: CATSRVGQARDTQYF. The CDR3 nucleotides read TGTGCCACCAGCAGAGTCGGGCAGGCAAGGGATACGCAGTATTTT.

This clonotype was seen many times. This chain uses TRBV5-1 with TRBJ2-1; 7 bases fit TRBD1. The V segment lost 3 bases and the J segment 6 bases; nucleotides outside the gene matches: 9. From germline, CDR1 is SGHRS and CDR2 YFSETQ. There are 15 residues in the CDR3. The CDR3 is CASSSSGQFSNEQFF. The CDR3 nucleotides read TGCGCCAGCAGCTCATCGGGACAGTTCAGCAATGAGCAGTTCTTC.

The chain employs TRBV2 and TRBJ1-5, with D perhaps TRBD1 (5 bases). This CDR3 region has 15 residues. Between the trimmed V and J ends, which lost 1 base and 0 bases, there was a span of 7 bases. The germline gives CDR1 SNHLY, CDR2 FYNNEI. CDR3 DNA sequence: TGTGCCAGCAGTGAAGGAAGGGGTAGCAATCAGCCCCAGCATTTT. Its translation is CASSEGRGSNQPQHF. The entire variable domain, with the rest obtained from reference TRBV2 and TRBJ1-5, is as follows: EPEVTQTPSHQVTQMGQEVILRCVPISNHLYFYWYRQILGQKVEFLVSFYNNEISEKSEIFDDQFSVERPDGSNFTLKIRSTKLEDSAMYFCASSEGRGSNQPQHFGDGTRLSIL.